These 19 T cell receptor beta chains were sequenced from one sample in a study of shared clonotypes between healthy human individuals. This table comes from immunoSEQ multiplex PCR, and its TCRdb copy is limited to in-frame clones, with some not included. This table has just over 2,000,000 clones, less than 95% appearing once. Naivety among CD8 cells was defined by CD45RO negativity and positive CCR7 selection, thereby excluding terminally differentiated effector memory CD45RA+ cells. Sequencing was performed on naive CD8+ T cells sorted from blood. The source of these receptors is a young man in good health.

The rearrangement links TRBV27 to TRBJ1-2; tentative D call: TRBD1 (6 bases). CDR1 is MNHEY and CDR2 is SMNVEV in the germline V gene (reference sequence). The CDR3 is made up of 14 amino acids. V was shortened by 6 bases and J by 2 bases, with 13 bases between the two germline ends. CDR3 DNA sequence: TGTGCCAGCAGCCCAGGGGTCACAAACTATGGCTACACCTTC. Protein sequence: CASSPGVTNYGYTF.

The chain is built from TRBV28 and TRBJ1-1, with 7 bases identical to TRBD1. CDR3 size: 14 residues. From germline, CDR1 is MDHEN and CDR2 SYDVKM. The V segment lost 3 bases and the J segment 6 bases; nucleotides outside the gene matches: 7. CDR3 residues: CASSFTGEIAEAFF. For the CDR3, the DNA is TGTGCCAGCAGTTTCACAGGGGAAATCGCTGAAGCTTTCTTT.

V gene TRBV4-3 combines with J gene TRBJ2-7, with no clear D. V was cut by 2 bases and J by 2 bases, with 10 bases left in between. The CDR3 is made up of 14 amino acids. Germline loops: CDR1 LGHNA, CDR2 YSLEER. For the CDR3, the DNA is TGCGCCAGCAGCCAACAGACGGATACCTACGAGCAGTACTTC. This codes for CASSQQTDTYEQYF.

Only one count was recorded for this clone. The V and J genes are TRBV18 and TRBJ2-5, with D possibly being TRBD1 or TRBD2 (6 bases each). Per germline, CDR1 KGHSH and CDR2 LQKENI. CDR3 length: 19 amino acids. V lost 0 bases and J lost 1, with 21 bases in between. CDR3 sequence reads: CASSPPNRGPLQGQETQYF. The CDR3 region has the DNA TGTGCCAGCTCACCACCGAATCGGGGGCCCCTTCAAGGCCAAGAGACCCAGTACTTC.

The rearrangement uses TRBV5-6 and TRBJ1-6; unclear D gene. V lost 4 bases and J lost 4, with 12 bases in between. Germline values: CDR1 SGHDT, CDR2 YYEEEE. CDR3 length: 15 amino acids. The CDR3 DNA sequence: TGTGCCAGCAGCCATCGGCTGTTTTATAATTCACCCCTCCACTTT. Its protein is CASSHRLFYNSPLHF.

DNA for the CDR3: TGTGCCAGCAGTCCCTCCCAAGAGACCCAGTACTTC. Its translation: CASSPSQETQYF. The rearrangement links TRBV6-6 to TRBJ2-5; D is unresolved. Germline loops: CDR1 MNHNY, CDR2 SVGAGI (reference sequence). This CDR3 spans 12 amino acids. Trimming shortened V by 5 bases and J by 1 base, and 5 bases separated the two germline ends.

The chain couples TRBV29-1 to TRBJ2-2; D tentatively fits TRBD1 or TRBD2 (6 bases each). With 3 bases removed from V and 5 bases from J, the gap between germline ends came to 19 bases. This CDR3 has 16 residues. Germline CDR1 is SQVTM and CDR2 is ANQGSEA. Here the CDR3 reads CSVDLGQGRITGELFF. The CDR3 DNA follows: TGCAGCGTTGACTTAGGTCAGGGGAGGATAACCGGGGAGCTGTTTTTT.

The chain couples TRBV11-2 to TRBJ2-1, with TRBD1 matching over 9 bases. The CDR3 has 13 amino acids. In germline, CDR1 is SGHAT, CDR2 FQNNGV. J gave up 6 bases and V 10 bases, and 7 bases lay outside the gene matches. CDR3: CATGQGSFNEQFF. The CDR3 DNA reads TGTGCCACCGGACAGGGGAGTTTCAATGAGCAGTTCTTC.

The rearrangement uses TRBV6-5 and TRBJ1-1; no clear D gene. This CDR3 has 13 residues. CDR1 MNHEY and CDR2 SVGAGI come from the germline V gene. Trimming took 7 bases from V and 1 from J, leaving 10 bases between them. CDR3 protein: CASTHGQNTEAFF. In DNA, the CDR3 is TGTGCCAGCACCCACGGCCAGAACACTGAAGCTTTCTTT.

CDR3 region: CASSQVGLGLAGGREVDTQYF. The CDR3 DNA sequence: TGTGCCAGCAGCCAAGTAGGCTTGGGGCTAGCGGGGGGCCGGGAGGTAGATACGCAGTATTTT. V usage is TRBV4-2 and J usage is TRBJ2-3; TRBD2 matches at 11 bases. Germline CDR1 and CDR2: LGHNA and YNFKEQ. The V and J ends lost 1 base and 5 bases, in that order; junction bases with no gene match: 20. This CDR3 has 21 amino acids.

The chain recombines TRBV5-4 with TRBJ2-6, with D maybe TRBD1 (5 bases). Trimming removed 4 bases at V and 0 bases at J, with 14 bases between. This CDR3 is built from 17 residues. Germline CDR1 reads SGHNT; CDR2 reads YYREEE (reference sequence). The CDR3: CASSGEGVYSGANVLTF. CDR3 DNA sequence: TGTGCCAGCAGCGGGGAAGGGGTCTACTCTGGGGCCAACGTCCTGACTTTC.

V and J are TRBV6-1 and TRBJ2-7, with a tentative D call TRBD1 (6 bases). Germline V CDR1 and CDR2: MNHNS, SASEGT. Trimming shortened V by 10 bases and J by 2 bases, and 18 bases separated the two germline ends. This CDR3 has 14 residues. Written as DNA, the CDR3 is TGTGCCACCTTGGACAGCGGACTTACCTACGAGCAGTACTTC. Translation gives CATLDSGLTYEQYF.

The V call is TRBV6-1, the J call TRBJ1-1; weak D call: TRBD1 (6 bases). Germline V gene data show CDR1 as MNHNS and CDR2 as SASEGT. V shed 2 bases and J shed 4 bases, with 8 bases lying between them. The CDR3 extends over 13 amino acids. CDR3: CASSEPGATEAFF. CDR3 nucleotides: TGTGCCAGCAGTGAACCAGGGGCCACTGAAGCTTTCTTT.

V usage is TRBV5-1 and J usage is TRBJ2-7; D assignment may be TRBD1 or TRBD2 (5 bases each). This CDR3 is built from 14 residues. CDR1 is SGHRS and CDR2 is YFSETQ in the germline V gene. The ends were cut back, 4 bases at V and 5 bases at J, with 16 bases in the middle. CDR3 in DNA: TGCGCCAGCAGCGGGGACGAACGGTCTGACGAGCAGTACTTC. This translates into CASSGDERSDEQYF.

The chain combines TRBV7-8 with TRBJ1-5; 11 bases fit TRBD1. The CDR3 sequence is 16 residues long. V was pared by 1 base and J by 5 bases, with 4 bases of the junction left unmatched. CDR1 SGHVS and CDR2 FQNEAQ come from the germline V gene. CDR3 loop: CASSLEGQGVHQPQHF. CDR3 DNA: TGTGCCAGCAGCTTAGAGGGACAGGGGGTACATCAGCCCCAGCATTTT.

The table lists this clone with a count of one. V and J are TRBV11-2 and TRBJ2-7; the D is unclear. V gave up 5 bases and J gave up 2 bases, with 4 bases separating them. CDR1 and CDR2 from the germline V gene are SGHAT and FQNNGV. The CDR3 has 11 amino acids. The CDR3 DNA reads TGTGCCAGCAGCATCACCTACGAGCAGTACTTC. It translates to CASSITYEQYF.

The chain joins TRBV5-4 to TRBJ2-4; D might be TRBD1 (6 bases). Germline-derived CDR1 and CDR2 are SGHNT and YYREEE (reference sequence). The CDR3 totals 12 residues. V lost 7 bases and J 12 bases, leaving 17 bases between the germline ends. In DNA, the CDR3 is TGTGCCAGCGGATTGGACAGTAACCCTCAGTACTTC. Protein: CASGLDSNPQYF.

The CDR3 is CASSSGDLHEKLFF. The CDR3, as DNA: TGTGCCAGCAGTTCCGGGGACCTCCATGAAAAACTGTTTTTT. V and J are TRBV9 and TRBJ1-4; perhaps TRBD1 as D (5 bases). V was pared by 5 bases and J by 6 bases, with 14 bases between. The V gene's germline CDR1 is SGDLS and CDR2 YYNGEE. The CDR3 is 14 residues long.

CDR3 DNA: TGCGCCAGCAGCTTTGGGACAGGGACTCAAGAGACCCAGTACTTC. It codes for CASSFGTGTQETQYF. The V gene is TRBV5-1, the J gene TRBJ2-5; 9 positions match TRBD1. CDR3 size: 15 residues. The germline gives CDR1 SGHRS, CDR2 YFSETQ. The trim removed 2 bases at V and 2 bases at J, leaving 4 bases unmatched.